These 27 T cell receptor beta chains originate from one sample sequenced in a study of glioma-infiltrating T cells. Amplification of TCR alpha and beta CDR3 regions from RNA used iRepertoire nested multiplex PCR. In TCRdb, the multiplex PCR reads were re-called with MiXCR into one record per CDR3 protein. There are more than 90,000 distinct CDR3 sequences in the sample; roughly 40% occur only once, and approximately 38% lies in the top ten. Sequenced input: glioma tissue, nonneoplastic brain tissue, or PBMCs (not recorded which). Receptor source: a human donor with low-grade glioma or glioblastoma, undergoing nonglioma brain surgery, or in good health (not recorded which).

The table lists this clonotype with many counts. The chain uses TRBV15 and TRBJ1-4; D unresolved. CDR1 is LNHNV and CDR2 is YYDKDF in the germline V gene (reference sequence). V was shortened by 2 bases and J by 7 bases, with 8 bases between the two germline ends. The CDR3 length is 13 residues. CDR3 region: CATSRTQTEKLFF. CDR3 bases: TGTGCCACCAGCAGAACGCAGACTGAAAAACTGTTTTTT.

The CDR3 region has the DNA TGTGTTAGTAGTCCTCGGGACGGAGTCTACGAGCAGTACTTC. Translation: CVSSPRDGVYEQYF. The chain uses TRBV19 and TRBJ2-7; D may correspond to TRBD1 or TRBD2 (5 bases each). From germline, CDR1 is LNHDA and CDR2 SQIVND (reference sequence). The CDR3 covers 14 residues.

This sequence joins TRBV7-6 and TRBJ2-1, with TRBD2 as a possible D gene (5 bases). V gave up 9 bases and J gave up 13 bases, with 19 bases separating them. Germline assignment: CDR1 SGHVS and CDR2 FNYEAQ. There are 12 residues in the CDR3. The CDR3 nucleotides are TGTGCCAGTAGAGGGAGAGCGGAGACCCAGTTCTTC. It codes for CASRGRAETQFF.

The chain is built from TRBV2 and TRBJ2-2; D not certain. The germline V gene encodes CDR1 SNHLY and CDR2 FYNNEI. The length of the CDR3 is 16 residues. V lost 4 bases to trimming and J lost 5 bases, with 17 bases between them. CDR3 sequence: CASSVGLGSRTGELFF. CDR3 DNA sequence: TGTGCCAGCAGTGTCGGATTGGGCAGCCGAACCGGGGAGCTGTTTTTT. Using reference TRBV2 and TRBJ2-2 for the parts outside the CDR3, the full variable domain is EPEVTQTPSHQVTQMGQEVILRCVPISNHLYFYWYRQILGQKVEFLVSFYNNEISEKSEIFDDQFSVERPDGSNFTLKIRSTKLEDSAMYFCASSVGLGSRTGELFFGEGSRLTVL.

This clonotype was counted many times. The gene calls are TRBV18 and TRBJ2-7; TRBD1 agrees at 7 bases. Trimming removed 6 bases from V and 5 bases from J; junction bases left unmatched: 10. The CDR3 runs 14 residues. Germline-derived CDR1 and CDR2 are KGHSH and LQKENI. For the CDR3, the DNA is TGTGCCAGCTCGTCGATGGGGACAGACCACGAGCAGTACTTC. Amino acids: CASSSMGTDHEQYF.

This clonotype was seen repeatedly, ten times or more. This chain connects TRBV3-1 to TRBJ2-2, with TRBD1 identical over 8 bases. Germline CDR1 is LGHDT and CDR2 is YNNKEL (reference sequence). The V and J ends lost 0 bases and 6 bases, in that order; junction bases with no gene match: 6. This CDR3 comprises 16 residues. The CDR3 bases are TGTGCCAGCAGCCAAGAGAAAGGACAGGGTCCCGGGGAGCTGTTTTTT. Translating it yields CASSQEKGQGPGELFF.

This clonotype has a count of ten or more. This chain's CDR3 is CSASRTGDGYGYTF. The CDR3, as DNA: TGCAGTGCTAGTCGGACAGGGGATGGCTATGGCTACACCTTC. V and J are TRBV20-1 and TRBJ1-2; 9 bases map to TRBD1. In germline, CDR1 is DFQATT, CDR2 SNEGSKA (reference sequence). The CDR3 length is 14 residues. The V and J ends lost 3 bases and 4 bases, in that order; junction bases with no gene match: 6.

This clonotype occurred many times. CDR3 amino acids: CSARAPGFTDTQYF. DNA for the CDR3: TGCAGTGCTAGAGCCCCGGGATTCACAGATACGCAGTATTTT. The chain recombines TRBV20-1 with TRBJ2-3, with D possibly TRBD2 on 5 matching bases. This CDR3 has 14 amino acids. Germline CDR1 is DFQATT and CDR2 is SNEGSKA (reference sequence). V gave up 1 base and J gave up 2 bases, with 10 bases separating them.

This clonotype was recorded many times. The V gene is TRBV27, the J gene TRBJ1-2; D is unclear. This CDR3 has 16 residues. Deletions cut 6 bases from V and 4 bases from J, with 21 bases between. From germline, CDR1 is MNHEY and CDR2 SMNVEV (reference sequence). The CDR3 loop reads CASSKLNSKGPYGYTF. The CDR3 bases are TGTGCCAGCAGCAAACTCAACTCGAAGGGCCCCTATGGCTACACCTTC.

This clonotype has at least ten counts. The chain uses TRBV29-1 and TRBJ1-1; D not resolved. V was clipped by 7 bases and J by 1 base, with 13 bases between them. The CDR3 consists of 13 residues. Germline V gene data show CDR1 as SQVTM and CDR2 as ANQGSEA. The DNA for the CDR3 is TGCAGCGCGAGGACGACGGAGAACACTGAAGCTTTCTTT. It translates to CSARTTENTEAFF.

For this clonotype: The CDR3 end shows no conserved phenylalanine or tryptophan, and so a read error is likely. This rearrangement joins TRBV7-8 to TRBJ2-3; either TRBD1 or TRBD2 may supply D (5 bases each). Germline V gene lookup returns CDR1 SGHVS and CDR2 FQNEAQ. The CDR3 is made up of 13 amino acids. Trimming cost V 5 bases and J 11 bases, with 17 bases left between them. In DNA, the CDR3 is TGTGCCAGCAGCACAGGACTCACCCGTATGCAGTATTCT. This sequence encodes CASSTGLTRMQYS.

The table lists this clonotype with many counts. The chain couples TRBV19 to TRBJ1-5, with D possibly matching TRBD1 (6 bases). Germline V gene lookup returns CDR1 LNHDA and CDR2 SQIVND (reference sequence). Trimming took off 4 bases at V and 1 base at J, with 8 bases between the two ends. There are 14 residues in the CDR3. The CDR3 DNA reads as TGTGCCAGTAGTACAGGGACAAGCAATCAGCCCCAGCATTTT. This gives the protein CASSTGTSNQPQHF.

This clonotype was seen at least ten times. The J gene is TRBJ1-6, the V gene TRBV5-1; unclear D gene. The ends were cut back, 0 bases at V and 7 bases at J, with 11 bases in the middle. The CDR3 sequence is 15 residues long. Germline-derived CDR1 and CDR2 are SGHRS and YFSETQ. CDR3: CASSLAPQENSPLHF. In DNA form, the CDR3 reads TGCGCCAGCAGCTTGGCACCGCAGGAGAATTCACCCCTCCACTTT.

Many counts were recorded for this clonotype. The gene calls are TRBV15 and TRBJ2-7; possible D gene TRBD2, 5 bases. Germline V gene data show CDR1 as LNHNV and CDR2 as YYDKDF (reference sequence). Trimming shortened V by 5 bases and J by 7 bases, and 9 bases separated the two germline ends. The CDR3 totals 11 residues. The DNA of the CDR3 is TGTGCCACCAGCGGGCCGGGGGAGCAGTACTTC. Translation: CATSGPGEQYF.

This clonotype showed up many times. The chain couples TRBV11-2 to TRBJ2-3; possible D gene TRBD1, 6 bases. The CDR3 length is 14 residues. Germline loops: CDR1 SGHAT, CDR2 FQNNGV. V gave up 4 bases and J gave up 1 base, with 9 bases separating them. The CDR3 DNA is TGTGCCAGCAGCTCGGGACACCGCACAGATACGCAGTATTTT. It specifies CASSSGHRTDTQYF.

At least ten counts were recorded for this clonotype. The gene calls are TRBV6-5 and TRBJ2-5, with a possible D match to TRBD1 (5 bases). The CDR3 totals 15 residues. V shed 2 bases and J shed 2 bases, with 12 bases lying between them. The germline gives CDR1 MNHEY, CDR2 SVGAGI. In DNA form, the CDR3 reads TGTGCCAGCAGTTACCCGGAAGGGGTTCAAGAGACCCAGTACTTC. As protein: CASSYPEGVQETQYF.

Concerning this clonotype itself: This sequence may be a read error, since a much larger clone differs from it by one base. The CDR3 region is CSARDTSGGAGTLYF. The DNA of the CDR3 is TGCAGTGCTAGAGATACTAGCGGAGGGGCAGGTACGCTGTATTTT. The genes are TRBV20-1 and TRBJ2-3; 8 bases agree with TRBD2. The length of the CDR3 is 15 residues. Germline loops: CDR1 DFQATT, CDR2 SNEGSKA (reference sequence).

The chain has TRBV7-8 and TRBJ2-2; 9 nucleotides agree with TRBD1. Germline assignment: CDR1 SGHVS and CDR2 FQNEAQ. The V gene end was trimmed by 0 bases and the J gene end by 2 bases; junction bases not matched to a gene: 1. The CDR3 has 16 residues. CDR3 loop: CASSLATGGNTGELFF. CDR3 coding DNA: TGTGCCAGCAGCTTAGCTACAGGGGGCAACACCGGGGAGCTGTTTTTT.

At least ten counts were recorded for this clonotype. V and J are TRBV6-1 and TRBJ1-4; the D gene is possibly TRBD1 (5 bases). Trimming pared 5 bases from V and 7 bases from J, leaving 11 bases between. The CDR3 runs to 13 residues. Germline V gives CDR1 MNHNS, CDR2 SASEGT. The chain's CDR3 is CASSNPGGEKLFF. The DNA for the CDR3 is TGTGCCAGCAGTAACCCCGGGGGTGAAAAACTGTTTTTT.

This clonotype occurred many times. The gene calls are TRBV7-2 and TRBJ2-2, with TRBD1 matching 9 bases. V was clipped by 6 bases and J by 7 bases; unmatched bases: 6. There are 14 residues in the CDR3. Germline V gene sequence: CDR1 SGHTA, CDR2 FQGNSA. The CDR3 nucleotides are TGTGCCAGCAGTTTAACAGGGGGCCACGGGGAGCTGTTTTTT. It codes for CASSLTGGHGELFF.

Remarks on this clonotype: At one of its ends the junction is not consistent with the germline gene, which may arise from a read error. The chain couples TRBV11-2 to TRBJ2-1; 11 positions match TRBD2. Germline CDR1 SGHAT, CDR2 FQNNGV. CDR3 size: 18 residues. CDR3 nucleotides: TGTGCCAGCAGCATAGTGATCCCCGGGACTAGCGGCTACAATGAGCAGCTCTTC. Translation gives CASSIVIPGTSGYNEQLF. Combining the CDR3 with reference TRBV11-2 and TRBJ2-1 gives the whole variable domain EAGVAQSPRYKIIEKRQSVAFWCNPISGHATLYWYQQILGQGPKLLIQFQNNGVVDDSQLPKDRFSAERLKGVDSTLKIQPAKLEDSAVYLCASSIVIPGTSGYNEQLFGPGTRLTVL.

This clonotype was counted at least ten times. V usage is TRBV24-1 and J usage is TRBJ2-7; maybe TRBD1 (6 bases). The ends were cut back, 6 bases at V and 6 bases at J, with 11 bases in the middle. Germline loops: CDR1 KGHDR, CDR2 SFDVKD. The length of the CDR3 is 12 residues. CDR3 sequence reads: CATSTGSGEQYF. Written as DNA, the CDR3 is TGTGCCACCAGTACAGGGAGTGGCGAGCAGTACTTC.

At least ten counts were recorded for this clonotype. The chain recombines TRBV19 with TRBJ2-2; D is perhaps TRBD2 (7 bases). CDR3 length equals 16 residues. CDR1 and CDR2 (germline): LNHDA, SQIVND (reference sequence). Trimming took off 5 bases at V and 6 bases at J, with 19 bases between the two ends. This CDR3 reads CASSPRNGGGAGELFF. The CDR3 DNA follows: TGTGCCAGTAGTCCCAGGAACGGCGGGGGCGCCGGGGAGCTGTTTTTT.

CDR3 sequence: CSSSSPYRGGNEQFF. The CDR3, as DNA: TGTTCAAGTAGTAGCCCTTATCGGGGGGGTAATGAGCAGTTCTTC. The V and J genes are TRBV19 and TRBJ2-1, with 8 bases fitting TRBD2. The CDR3 consists of 15 residues. The germline V gene has CDR1 LNHDA and CDR2 SQIVND (reference sequence).

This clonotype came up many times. The CDR3: CSARGGAQETQYF. CDR3 bases: TGCAGTGCTAGGGGAGGGGCCCAAGAGACCCAGTACTTC. V is TRBV20-1 and J is TRBJ2-5; 7 bases are shared with TRBD2. With V trimmed by 3 bases and J by 1 base, 2 bases remained unmatched. Germline V gene data show CDR1 as DFQATT and CDR2 as SNEGSKA (reference sequence). There are 13 residues in the CDR3.

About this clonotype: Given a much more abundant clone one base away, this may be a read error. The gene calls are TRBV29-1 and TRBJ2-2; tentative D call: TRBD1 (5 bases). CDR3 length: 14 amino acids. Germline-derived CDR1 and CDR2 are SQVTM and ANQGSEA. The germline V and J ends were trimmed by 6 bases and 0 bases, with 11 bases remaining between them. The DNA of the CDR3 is TGCAGCGTGCCAGTGACAGCGAACACCGGGGAGCTGTTTTTT. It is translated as CSVPVTANTGELFF.

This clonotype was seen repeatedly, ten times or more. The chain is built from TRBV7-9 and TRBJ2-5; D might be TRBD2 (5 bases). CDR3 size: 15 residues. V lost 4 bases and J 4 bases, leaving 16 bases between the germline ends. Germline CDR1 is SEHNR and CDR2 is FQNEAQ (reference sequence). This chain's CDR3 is CASSSSQVEGETQYF. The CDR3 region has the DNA TGTGCCAGCAGCTCGTCTCAGGTAGAGGGAGAGACCCAGTACTTC.